This T cell receptor (beta chain) was sequenced during a study of cytotoxic CD8 clonotypes in ibrutinib-treated CLL listed by TCRdb under 2021. For the study in its entirety: In this cohort, approximately 14 patients were treatment-naive and approximately twelve were relapsed/refractory, while roughly 17 had unmutated IGHV. Partial responses were observed in around 25 patients and complete responses in 2; after a median follow-up of roughly 72 months, remission was maintained in 14 patients and progression was observed in roughly twelve. Samples at response were collected after a median of roughly twelve months of treatment, with a range of roughly 6 to 36 months. An average of roughly 270,000 productive templates and 80,000 to 95,000 productive rearrangements was obtained per sample. Of the approximately 87 participants in the trial, about two dozen had longitudinal samples available. Cryopreserved peripheral blood mononuclear cells were collected at three points: before therapy, at response, and at either sustained remission or disease progression. Paper-wide results and their limitations: Public clonotypes were rare and either contracted or stayed stable during treatment, and the rise in clonality at ibrutinib response reflected the expansion of private clonotypes. At ibrutinib response clonality went up, during sustained remission it held steady, and at progression it dropped back toward baseline. At baseline, clonality was higher than in age-matched healthy donors and showed a strong correlation with circulating CD8+ T-cell counts. Sampling times were not matched between patients in sustained remission and patients whose disease was progressing, and lymph node repertoires were not examined.

The germline V gene specifies SGHDN as CDR1 and FVKESK as CDR2. The CDR3 measures 14 amino acids from cysteine to phenylalanine. The only DNA kept is the CDR3, 42 bases in frame from the first base. Clipping removes 4 bases from V and 10 bases from J, with 4 as the unmatched junction base count. The goal of deep resolution MiSeq sequencing was a depth between 1 in 1 million and 1 in 200,000 T cells, and coverage averaged 10x per clonotype. The immunoSEQ hsTCRB Kit was used to generate the TCR beta libraries. The study's own analysis went as follows. ImmunoSEQ Data Assistant and ImmunoSEQ Analyzer were used for data analysis, and V, D and J genes were assigned according to IMGT definitions. Clonality, with values ranging from 0 to 1, was calculated as one minus the normalized Shannon entropy of productive rearrangement frequencies. Only overrepresented clonotypes making up at least 0.05% of the repertoire of each patient were included in the public clonotype analysis. Repertoires from more than ten age-matched healthy donors in immuneACCESS were used as clonality controls. Here the immuneACCESS table is served through TCRdb, limited to in-frame sequences with V and J called. Missing clones are a known gap in these copies; in checked studies unresolved V genes cover under half, and the rest lacks a known reason. V, J and clone size derive from that table, while D and trimming were established from the DNA sequence. For this sample there are some 10,000 clones; around 60% appear just once. The ten largest make up 15% to 20% of the sample.

Roughly 2 micrograms of genomic DNA were extracted from cryopreserved PBMCs for TCR beta library preparation. High-throughput TCR beta sequencing was performed on longitudinal blood samples from CLL patients receiving ibrutinib monotherapy. The patients were enrolled in a single-center, open-label phase 2 trial of ibrutinib monotherapy. In regard to this clone: Its target antigen remains unknown. No quality values exist for individual bases; no much larger clone is one base distant.

This specimen consisted of PBMCs, obtained before ibrutinib treatment. The clonotype comes from a human donor with chronic lymphocytic leukemia. This chain is built from TRBV14 and TRBJ2-1, with 13 middle bases fitting TRBD2. The sequenced DNA: TGTGCCAGCAGCCTTGGACTAGCGGGAGCCGAGCAGTTCTTC. Translated, it gives CASSLGLAGAEQFF.